This is a list of T cell receptor beta chains from one sample in a study of siplizumab effects on memory and regulatory T cells. Using immunoSEQ multiplex PCR, the repertoire was profiled, and TCRdb retains in-frame clones only, with some absent. The sample holds 100,000 or so clones, roughly nine tenths seen once. Sequencing was carried out using Tregs sorted from blood. The receptors shown here come from a human donor in good health. Both conserved end residues are part of each CDR3. A D gene is named only where the DNA matches it firmly. A row's size may be missing; if present it is once, few, many or a size class.

TRBV12-5	TRBJ2-3	.	TRBD2	CASGLASGRALSTDTQYF	TGTGCTAGTGGTTTGGCTAGCGGGAGGGCCCTGAGCACAGATACGCAGTATTTT
TRBV6-1	TRBJ2-1	once	.	CASSETYNEQFF	TGTGCCAGCAGTGAAACCTACAATGAGCAGTTCTTC
TRBV25-1	TRBJ1-2	.	TRBD1	CASSEWAGGFDGYTF	TGTGCCAGCAGTGAATGGGCAGGGGGCTTCGATGGCTACACCTTC
TRBV28	TRBJ2-3	.	.	CASSLSSSLAVLSTDTQYF	TGTGCCAGCAGTTTATCGTCATCATTAGCGGTCCTCAGCACAGATACGCAGTATTTT
TRBV5-1	TRBJ2-2	.	TRBD2	CASSLTSGISGELFF	TGCGCCAGCAGCTTGACTAGCGGGATATCCGGGGAGCTGTTTTTT
TRBV27	TRBJ2-1	.	TRBD2	CASSFGTSVNEQFF	TGTGCCAGCAGTTTCGGGACTAGCGTCAATGAGCAGTTCTTC
TRBV7-2	TRBJ2-2	once	TRBD2	CASSQLAVLGELFF	TGTGCCAGCAGCCAGCTAGCGGTTCTCGGGGAGCTGTTTTTT
TRBV28	TRBJ1-2	.	.	CASSPTTLYYGYTF	TGTGCCAGCAGCCCAACCACCCTTTACTATGGCTACACCTTC
TRBV6-4	TRBJ2-7	.	.	CASSDSSDAGSYEQYF	TGTGCCAGCAGTGACTCCTCGGACGCCGGCTCCTACGAGCAGTACTTC
TRBV7-3	TRBJ2-2	.	TRBD2	CASSSQGGAYTGELFF	TGTGCCAGCAGCTCGCAGGGAGGGGCCTACACCGGGGAGCTGTTTTTT
TRBV15	TRBJ2-7	.	TRBD2	CATSKVGGPWYEQYF	TGTGCCACCAGCAAGGTGGGAGGGCCATGGTACGAGCAGTACTTC
TRBV7-9	TRBJ2-1	.	TRBD2	CASSFSPTSGDAYNEQFF	TGTGCCAGCAGCTTCTCCCCGACTAGCGGAGATGCCTACAATGAGCAGTTCTTC
TRBV6-5	TRBJ1-1	once	.	CASSYAQGVGAFF	TGTGCCAGCAGTTACGCACAGGGTGTGGGTGCTTTCTTT
TRBV5-1	TRBJ2-2	.	TRBD2	CASSLISGRRDTGELFF	TGCGCCAGCAGCTTGATTAGCGGGAGGAGGGACACCGGGGAGCTGTTTTTT
TRBV6-1	TRBJ1-1	.	.	CASHIKENTEAFF	TGTGCCAGCCACATTAAGGAGAACACTGAAGCTTTCTTT
TRBV5-4	TRBJ2-3	.	TRBD2	CASSSAGLAGKYTQYF	TGTGCCAGCAGCTCGGCGGGACTAGCGGGGAAGTATACGCAGTATTTT
TRBV5-1	TRBJ1-6	once	.	CASSLADSNSPLHF	TGCGCCAGCAGCTTGGCCGACAGTAATTCACCCCTCCACTTT
TRBV4-2	TRBJ1-1	.	.	CASSLRSTEAFF	TGTGCCAGCAGCCTTAGGAGCACTGAAGCTTTCTTT
TRBV27	TRBJ2-1	.	TRBD2	CASSPRLAGINEQFF	TGTGCCAGCAGCCCACGACTAGCGGGAATAAATGAGCAGTTCTTC
TRBV18	TRBJ2-4	.	TRBD1	CASSPGTGELVAKNIQYF	TGTGCCAGCTCACCAGGGACAGGAGAGTTAGTAGCCAAAAACATTCAGTACTTC
TRBV19	TRBJ2-3	.	.	CASSMLLVMRTDTQYF	TGTGCCAGTAGTATGTTACTAGTGATGCGCACAGATACGCAGTATTTT
TRBV10-3	TRBJ2-5	.	.	CAISVRLNQYF	TGTGCCATCAGTGTTAGGCTCAACCAGTACTTC
TRBV5-1	TRBJ2-7	.	.	CASSFRDYEQYF	TGCGCCAGCAGCTTTCGTGACTACGAGCAGTACTTC
TRBV7-8	TRBJ1-5	.	.	CASSLRGSSYGQPQHF	TGTGCCAGCAGCCTACGGGGTTCCTCATACGGTCAGCCCCAGCATTTT
TRBV6-1	TRBJ1-5	.	.	CASMLYSNQPQHF	TGTGCCAGCATGTTGTATAGCAATCAGCCCCAGCATTTT
TRBV27	TRBJ1-2	.	.	CASRQRGREDGYTF	TGTGCCAGCAGGCAGCGGGGGAGAGAGGATGGCTACACCTTC
TRBV10-2	TRBJ2-1	.	TRBD2	CASSVGLAGFSEQFF	TGCGCCAGCAGTGTAGGACTAGCGGGATTCAGTGAGCAGTTCTTC
TRBV2	TRBJ1-2	.	.	CASRRDQGQGYTF	TGTGCCAGCAGACGCGACCAGGGGCAAGGCTACACCTTC
TRBV6-5	TRBJ1-4	.	TRBD1	CASSYGTGDEKLFF	TGTGCCAGCAGTTACGGGACAGGGGATGAAAAACTGTTTTTT
TRBV27	TRBJ2-5	.	TRBD1	CASSWTGSETQYF	TGTGCCAGCAGTTGGACAGGTTCGGAGACCCAGTACTTC
TRBV29-1	TRBJ2-6	once	.	CSVVVVFSGANVLTF	TGCAGCGTCGTCGTAGTTTTCTCTGGGGCCAACGTCCTGACTTTC
TRBV19	TRBJ2-2	few	.	CASSLKPGILTGELFF	TGTGCCAGTAGTCTCAAACCAGGGATATTGACCGGGGAGCTGTTTTTT
TRBV27	TRBJ2-5	.	.	CASSLKLDRETQYF	TGTGCCAGCAGTTTAAAGTTGGACAGAGAGACCCAGTACTTC
TRBV6-6	TRBJ2-1	.	.	CASSNPSYNEQFF	TGTGCCAGCAGTAATCCGTCGTACAATGAGCAGTTCTTC
TRBV27	TRBJ2-2	.	.	CASSLSVGPNTGELFF	TGTGCCAGCAGTTTATCGGTGGGCCCTAACACCGGGGAGCTGTTTTTT
TRBV12-5	TRBJ2-1	once	.	CASGLNSGDGSYNEQFF	TGTGCTAGTGGTTTGAACTCAGGGGATGGCTCCTACAATGAGCAGTTCTTC
TRBV5-1	TRBJ2-7	.	.	CASSLETGPYEQYF	TGCGCCAGCAGCTTGGAAACAGGGCCCTACGAGCAGTACTTC
TRBV2	TRBJ2-1	.	TRBD2	CASGLLAGAHNEQFF	TGTGCCAGCGGCCTACTAGCGGGAGCCCACAATGAGCAGTTCTTC
TRBV5-4	TRBJ2-7	.	TRBD2	CASSTGGPSLYEQYF	TGTGCCAGCAGCACGGGAGGGCCTAGTTTATACGAGCAGTACTTC
TRBV6-1	TRBJ1-5	once	.	CASKRQVNQPQHF	TGTGCCAGCAAGCGACAGGTTAATCAGCCCCAGCATTTT
TRBV7-3	TRBJ2-1	once	.	CASSKERVPFGEQFF	TGTGCCAGCAGCAAAGAGCGGGTCCCATTCGGGGAGCAGTTCTTC
TRBV2	TRBJ1-2	.	.	CASSPRRHDLTGTRGYTF	TGTGCCAGCAGCCCCAGGCGACACGACCTAACAGGGACCCGCGGCTACACCTTC
TRBV5-1	TRBJ1-1	.	TRBD1	CASSLVQGAGVDTEAFF	TGCGCCAGCAGCTTGGTACAGGGGGCCGGAGTGGACACTGAAGCTTTCTTT
TRBV14	TRBJ1-2	.	.	CASSQDRGFFGGYTF	TGTGCCAGCAGCCAAGATAGGGGGTTCTTTGGTGGCTACACCTTC
TRBV19	TRBJ2-5	.	.	CASSYRDSGGTQYF	TGTGCCAGTAGTTACCGGGACAGCGGGGGGACCCAGTACTTC
TRBV6-1	TRBJ1-1	once	.	CASIVGLNTEAFF	TGTGCCAGCATAGTGGGATTGAACACTGAAGCTTTCTTT
TRBV12-5	TRBJ2-4	.	.	CASGQGNIQYF	TGTGCTAGTGGTCAGGGAAACATTCAGTACTTC